This T cell receptor beta chain came from a study of T cell responses to AZD1222 COVID-19 vaccine. Findings of the study overall: Baseline testing showed seropositivity in only 5 or 6 AZD1222 recipients. Increases in Spike-specific TCR breadth and depth were seen after two AZD1222 doses. Most donors were white British and more were female, and clonal diversity was possibly underestimated. Reportedly, nearly half the spike-specific TCRs target unmutated variant regions.

With regard to this clone: Its cognate antigen is unknown.

The table came from immunoSEQ multiplex PCR; TCRdb's copy has only in-frame clones and leaves some out. The table shows tens of thousands of clones, with around 88% occurring only once. CDR3 length equals 17 residues. The V gene's germline CDR1 is SGHRS and CDR2 YFSETQ. V was pared by 4 bases and J by 2 bases, with 20 bases between. The TCR comes from an adult in good health. The sequenced sample was peripheral blood, obtained on day 0 of MenACWY control vaccination. The chain carries TRBV5-1 and TRBJ2-3; D is possibly TRBD2 (6 bases). CDR3 DNA: TGCGCCAGCAGCCTGGCTGGACTACTTGGGAACACAGATACGCAGTATTTT. Translating gives CASSLAGLLGNTDTQYF.